This T cell receptor (beta chain) comes out of a study of T cell responses to AZD1222 COVID-19 vaccine. Comment on this clone: The antigen is not known.

Study-wide results and limits: The study identified only five or six AZD1222 recipients as seropositive at baseline. Vaccine-associated CD4 TCRs spanned spike, dominant at 160-218 and 743-854. The donor cohort was predominantly white British with a female majority, and clonal diversity may have been underestimated.

Measured with immunoSEQ multiplex PCR; TCRdb has only the in-frame clones, and not every one. This sample has some 80,000 clones, with 80% to 90% found just once. The source material was peripheral blood, sampled on day 0 of AZD1222 vaccination. This TCR was recovered from an adult in good health.

CDR3 sequence (DNA): TGCGCCAGCAGCCAACTGGGTTCGGCCTACGAGCAGTACTTC. The encoded protein is CASSQLGSAYEQYF. The J gene is TRBJ2-7, the V gene TRBV4-1, with D unclear. The CDR3 spans 14 residues. Germline CDR1 reads MGHRA; CDR2 reads YSYEKL. The V and J ends lost 2 bases and 2 bases respectively, with 10 bases between them.